Below are 20 T cell receptor beta chains sequenced from a single sample in a study of blood T cells in healthy people across ages. It was with a sample-barcoded 5' primer and a J-beta primer mix that a second PCR of roughly 7 to 12 cycles was run. Each CDR3 protein gets one entry after TCRdb re-called the 5' RACE reads with MiXCR. The repertoire consists of just under 750,000 distinct CDR3 sequences, with about 24% occurring once and the leading ten covering about 20%. Sequenced input: blood. These receptors all stem from a man in his sixties or seventies in good health.

This clonotype was seen more than once but under ten times. V is TRBV7-9 and J is TRBJ1-2; no definite D call. V lost 1 base and J lost 2, with 11 bases in between. The CDR3 is made up of 15 amino acids. From germline, CDR1 is SEHNR and CDR2 FQNEAQ (reference sequence). The DNA for the CDR3 is TGTGCCAGCAGCTTAGTAGGGTTGCTAAACTATGGCTACACCTTC. This sequence encodes CASSLVGLLNYGYTF.

This clonotype was seen more than once but under ten times. The chain is built from TRBV29-1 and TRBJ1-4, with D maybe TRBD1 (6 bases). Germline V gene data show CDR1 as SQVTM and CDR2 as ANQGSEA. Trimming took off 6 bases at V and 3 bases at J, with 17 bases between the two ends. This CDR3 is 15 amino acids long. The chain's CDR3 is CSVARGPRPNEKLFF. CDR3 in DNA: TGCAGCGTGGCCCGGGGGCCCAGACCTAATGAAAAACTGTTTTTT. Complete variable domain (other parts from reference TRBV29-1 and TRBJ1-4): SAVISQKPSRDICQRGTSLTIQCQVDSQVTMMFWYRQQPGQSLTLIATANQGSEATYESGFVIDKFPISRPNLTFSTLTVSNMSPEDSSIYLCSVARGPRPNEKLFFGSGTQLSVL.

CDR3 sequence: CAISDVGQKLFF. As DNA, the CDR3 is TGTGCCATCAGTGACGTAGGACAAAAACTGTTTTTT. The chain joins TRBV10-3 to TRBJ1-4; no clear D. This CDR3 comprises 12 residues. V gave up 3 bases and J gave up 9 bases, with 8 bases separating them. Per germline, CDR1 ENHRY and CDR2 SYGVKD.

This clonotype was observed many times. The chain recombines TRBV5-5 with TRBJ2-1; the match to TRBD1 covers 9 bases. This CDR3 is 15 amino acids long. V lost 2 bases and J lost 4; bases outside the gene matches: 4. Germline CDR1 reads SGHKS; CDR2 reads YYEKEE (reference sequence). The CDR3, as DNA: TGTGCCAGCAGCTTTCGCGGGACAGGGTACAATGAGCAGTTCTTC. Its protein is CASSFRGTGYNEQFF.

For this clonotype: This may stem from a read error, because a much larger clone lies one nucleotide away. In nucleotides, the CDR3 is TGCGGCGTTGGTGGCAATGAGCAGTTCTTC. Amino acids: CGVGGNEQFF. The chain uses TRBV29-1 and TRBJ2-7; D remains ambiguous. Gene TRBJ2-1 matches the end of the DNA better, so the J call may be wrong. The length of the CDR3 is 10 residues. In germline, CDR1 is SQVTM, CDR2 ANQGSEA.

V is TRBV12-3 or TRBV12-4 and J is TRBJ2-1, with D perhaps TRBD2 (5 bases). CDR3 length equals 11 residues. V was shortened by 6 bases and J by 14 bases, with 14 bases between the two germline ends. The CDR3 DNA reads as TGTGCCAGCAGCCTTCAAACGGGGAAGTTCTTC. This sequence encodes CASSLQTGKFF.

This clonotype was seen only a few times. The rearrangement joins TRBV15 to TRBJ1-3, with D hard to call. Germline V gene sequence: CDR1 LNHNV, CDR2 YYDKDF (reference sequence). This CDR3 spans 15 amino acids. Trimming took off 0 bases at V and 5 bases at J, with 11 bases between the two ends. This CDR3 is CATSRDRGMRNTIYF. In DNA form, the CDR3 reads TGTGCCACCAGCAGAGACCGGGGTATGAGAAACACCATATATTTT.

This clonotype was picked up a small number of times. This chain connects TRBV5-1 to TRBJ2-5, with D perhaps assigned TRBD1 or TRBD2 (6 bases each). Near its end, the DNA agrees better with TRBJ2-7, so the J call may be wrong. The CDR3 spans 15 residues. CDR1 is SGHRS, CDR2 YFSETQ, per germline. CDR3: CASSLFVGGGYEQYF. The DNA for the CDR3 is TGCGCCAGCAGCTTGTTTGTAGGGGGAGGCTACGAGCAGTACTTC.

Only a few counts were recorded for this clonotype. This clone may be a read error of a much larger clone one base away. V usage is TRBV14 and J usage is TRBJ1-1, with D unresolved. Per the germline V gene, CDR1 is SGHDN and CDR2 is FVKESK. V was clipped by 4 bases and J by 10 bases, with 16 bases between them. The CDR3 has 13 amino acids. The CDR3 coding sequence is TGTGCCAGCAGCCGCCAAACCTACAGTGGAGCTTTCTTT. This sequence encodes CASSRQTYSGAFF.

V is TRBV28 and J is TRBJ1-5; no definite D call. The V gene's germline CDR1 is MDHEN and CDR2 SYDVKM. The V gene lost 7 bases and the J gene lost 3 bases, with 13 bases spanning the gap. The CDR3 totals 14 residues. CDR3 sequence (DNA): TGTGCCAGCACCGAAGGACGGCCCAATCAGCCCCAGCATTTT. It specifies CASTEGRPNQPQHF.

Only a few counts were recorded for this clonotype. The J gene is TRBJ1-5, the V gene TRBV28; 7 bases map to TRBD1. The CDR3 length is 15 residues. From germline, CDR1 is MDHEN and CDR2 SYDVKM. V was pared by 6 bases and J by 3 bases, with 8 bases of the junction left unmatched. The CDR3 loop is CASSHGQAYNQPQHF. The CDR3, as DNA: TGTGCCAGCAGCCATGGACAGGCGTACAATCAGCCCCAGCATTTT.

The V and J genes are TRBV24-1 and TRBJ2-1; 8 bases map to TRBD2. The CDR3 is 16 residues long. Germline V lookup: CDR1 KGHDR, CDR2 SFDVKD. V shed 4 bases and J 5 bases; nucleotides not matched to a gene: 9. The CDR3 sequence: CATSEESGSSNNEQFF. CDR3 bases: TGTGCCACCAGTGAGGAGAGCGGGAGTTCCAACAATGAGCAGTTCTTC.

The V call is TRBV12-3 or TRBV12-4, the J call TRBJ2-3; a possible D gene is TRBD2 (6 bases). CDR3 length: 15 amino acids. V was clipped by 4 bases and J by 4 bases, with 15 bases between them. The CDR3 nucleotides are TGTGCCAGCAGTTCCCGTGAGGAGGGGTCAGATACGCAGTATTTT. The encoded protein is CASSSREEGSDTQYF.

In this sample, this clonotype turned up a few times. V usage is TRBV20-1 and J usage is TRBJ2-3, with TRBD2 matching 8 bases. CDR1 and CDR2 from the germline V gene are DFQATT and SNEGSKA (reference sequence). This CDR3 spans 12 amino acids. Trimming at V came to 3 bases and at J to 9 bases, leaving 5 bases not matched to a gene. The CDR3 nucleotides are TGCAGTGCTAGTGAAAGCGGGGGAACGCAGTATTTT. Residues: CSASESGGTQYF.

The J gene is TRBJ2-1, the V gene TRBV7-9, with D perhaps matching TRBD2 (7 bases). This CDR3 contains 16 residues. Germline V lookup: CDR1 SEHNR, CDR2 FQNEAQ (reference sequence). The V and J ends lost 4 bases and 4 bases respectively, with 17 bases between them. The CDR3: CASSSQGGSLYNEQFF. As DNA, the CDR3 is TGTGCCAGCAGCTCACAGGGCGGGAGTCTATACAATGAGCAGTTCTTC. The complete variable domain, with remaining parts taken from reference TRBV7-9 and TRBJ2-1, reads DTGVSQNPRHKITKRGQNVTFRCDPISEHNRLYWYRQTLGQGPEFLTYFQNEAQLEKSRLLSDRFSAERPKGSFSTLEIQRTEQGDSAMYLCASSSQGGSLYNEQFFGPGTRLTVL.

The table lists this clonotype with a few counts. CDR3 sequence reads: CASSPGQRWTEAFF. The CDR3 DNA follows: TGTGCCAGCAGCCCCGGACAGAGGTGGACTGAAGCTTTCTTT. This chain joins TRBV6-1 and TRBJ1-1; perhaps TRBD1 as D (6 bases). Germline V gene lookup returns CDR1 MNHNS and CDR2 SASEGT. The CDR3 sequence is 14 residues long. The V end was cut by 6 bases, the J end by 5 bases, with 16 bases between.

This clonotype appeared a few times. The junction departs from the called germline gene at one end, perhaps through a read error. The chain uses TRBV29-1 and TRBJ2-1; 8 nucleotides agree with TRBD2. Per germline, CDR1 SQVTM and CDR2 ANQGSEA. The CDR3 runs 14 residues. The CDR3, as DNA: TGCAGCGTTTCGCGGGAGGAATCCTACAATGGGCAGTTCTTC. This gives the protein CSVSREESYNGQFF.

This clonotype has only a few counts. V gene TRBV7-8 combines with J gene TRBJ2-1; D tentatively fits TRBD1 or TRBD2 (6 bases each). Germline CDR1 SGHVS, CDR2 FQNEAQ. The ends were cut back, 11 bases at V and 0 bases at J, with 17 bases in the middle. This CDR3 contains 15 residues. Here the CDR3 reads CAGGLQASSYNEQFF. The CDR3 region has the DNA TGTGCCGGGGGGCTTCAGGCAAGCTCCTACAATGAGCAGTTCTTC.

The chain carries TRBV19 and TRBJ1-1, with 7 positions matching TRBD1. CDR1 is LNHDA and CDR2 is SQIVND in the germline V gene (reference sequence). The CDR3 sequence is 15 residues long. After removal of 1 base from V and 1 base from J, the junction contained 3 bases not matched to a gene. The CDR3 DNA sequence: TGTGCCAGTAGTATAGTTGGGACAGCGAACACTGAAGCTTTCTTT. Protein: CASSIVGTANTEAFF.

The gene calls are TRBV12-3 or TRBV12-4 and TRBJ2-1, with 7 bases lining up with TRBD2. With 6 bases clipped from V and 7 bases from J, the junction kept 9 bases outside the gene matches. CDR3 size: 14 residues. The DNA of the CDR3 is TGTGCCAGCAGCGAGAGCGGGACCTTTAATGAGCAGTTCTTC. Its protein is CASSESGTFNEQFF.